This section outlines one T cell receptor beta chain sequence together with its context. Germline V gene lookup returns CDR1 MGHRA and CDR2 YSYEKL. J lost 1 base, V lost 4 bases, and 9 bases had no gene match. CDR3 length equals 16 residues. The data are from a study of cytomegalovirus exposure and HLA in healthy donors. Primers for the PCR totalled 60 Vbeta and 13 Jbeta. TCRdb's copy holds only in-frame clones and misses some; the assay was immunoSEQ multiplex PCR. The sample includes roughly 150,000 clones, under 90% of them seen just once. Sequencing was done on a sample of PBMCs. The chain uses TRBV4-1 and TRBJ2-7; TRBD1 aligns across 8 bases. The sequence came from a boy between 2 and 15 years old in good health and CMV-seronegative. DNA for the CDR3: TGCGCCAGCAGCCGAATCACCGGGACAGGTTCCTACGAGCAGTACTTC. As protein: CASSRITGTGSYEQYF.